This TCR beta chain was found in a study of blood T cell repertoires in COVID-19. The table came from immunoSEQ multiplex PCR; TCRdb's copy has only in-frame clones and leaves some out. The table includes fewer than 300,000 clones, approximately 80% detected once. The CDR3 totals 15 residues. V lost 2 bases, J lost 7 bases, and 5 bases stayed unmatched. The germline V gene encodes CDR1 LNHDA and CDR2 SQIVND (reference sequence). Cohorts were determined from participant-reported clinical history. Those designated as exposed participants met a COVID-19 case within 2 weeks before study entry. The sequencing sample was made of PBMCs or T cells enriched from blood (not recorded which). This receptor was obtained from a man aged 40-49 years who had been exposed to COVID-19. The chain recombines TRBV19 with TRBJ1-5; 10 bases fit TRBD1. The CDR3 DNA reads as TGTGCCAGTAGTATATCCTCGGGACAGGGGCAGCCCCAGCATTTT. Translated: CASSISSGQGQPQHF. The full variable domain, rest sourced from reference TRBV19 and TRBJ1-5, is DGGITQSPKYLFRKEGQNVTLSCEQNLNHDAMYWYRQDPGQGLRLIYYSQIVNDFQKGDIAEGYSVSREKKESFPLTVTSAQKNPTAFYLCASSISSGQGQPQHFGDGTRLSIL.